The TCR beta chain under discussion was sequenced for a study of graft-versus-host responses after intestinal transplantation. General study findings and limits: Within the allografts of patients who had graft-donor T cell macrochimerism, graft-versus-host to host-versus-graft clonal ratios were high. In recipient marrow, GvH clones were found, and some appeared first in ileum or blood.

This clone was seen once. What it recognizes is unknown. The assay was immunoSEQ multiplex PCR, and TCRdb's table has in-frame clones only and misses some. The sample contains around 95,000 clones, more than 75% of which appear only once. CDR1 is SGHDT and CDR2 is YYEEEE in the germline V gene. This CDR3 is 15 amino acids long. The V end lost 4 bases, the J end lost 6 bases, and 20 bases lay between the germline ends. The sequence derives from a human donor who was the organ donor for an intestinal transplant. The chain recombines TRBV5-6 with TRBJ2-7; unclear D gene. Sequences were derived from unstimulated CD4+ T cells sorted from spleen or lymph node cells, sampled before transplant. CDR3 sequence reads: CASSPSLSRALEQYF. The CDR3 bases are TGTGCCAGCAGCCCATCACTCTCTCGAGCCCTCGAGCAGTACTTC.